Sequencing of this T cell receptor (beta chain) was carried out in a study of technical replicates of blood from a few donors. Assay: immunoSEQ multiplex PCR; the TCRdb copy retains only in-frame clones and omits some. Here the sample spans tens of thousands of clones, over 90% being singletons. This CDR3 region has 13 residues. Per the germline V gene, CDR1 is WSHSY and CDR2 is SAAADI. V was cut by 6 bases and J by 0 bases, with 8 bases left in between. The specimen was T cells isolated from PBMCs. The J gene is TRBJ2-5, the V gene TRBV10-2, with a weak D call TRBD1 (5 bases). This TCR was sampled from a human donor in good health. CDR3 DNA sequence: TGCGCCAGCAGAACAGGAGACCAAGAGACCCAGTACTTC. This gives the protein CASRTGDQETQYF.